This TCR beta chain comes out of a study of T cell responses to AZD1222 COVID-19 vaccine. General study results and limits: No repertoire was sampled before or during the peak T cell response, only after it.

Some clones are missing from TCRdb's copy, which holds only in-frame ones; the method was immunoSEQ multiplex PCR. The sample lists around 130,000 clones, over 90% occurring once. To note about this clone: Its antigen is currently unknown.

This CDR3 spans 18 amino acids. The germline gives CDR1 SEHNR, CDR2 FQNEAQ (reference sequence). V lost 1 base and J 6 bases, leaving 22 bases between the germline ends. The sample consisted of peripheral blood, taken on day 0 of AZD1222 vaccination. The receptor was derived from an adult in good health. V is TRBV7-9 and J is TRBJ2-4; weak D call: TRBD2 (6 bases). The CDR3 sequence is CASSLGPQDPTGVNIQYF. Here the CDR3 DNA reads TGTGCCAGCAGCTTAGGGCCCCAGGACCCTACGGGAGTAAACATTCAGTACTTC.